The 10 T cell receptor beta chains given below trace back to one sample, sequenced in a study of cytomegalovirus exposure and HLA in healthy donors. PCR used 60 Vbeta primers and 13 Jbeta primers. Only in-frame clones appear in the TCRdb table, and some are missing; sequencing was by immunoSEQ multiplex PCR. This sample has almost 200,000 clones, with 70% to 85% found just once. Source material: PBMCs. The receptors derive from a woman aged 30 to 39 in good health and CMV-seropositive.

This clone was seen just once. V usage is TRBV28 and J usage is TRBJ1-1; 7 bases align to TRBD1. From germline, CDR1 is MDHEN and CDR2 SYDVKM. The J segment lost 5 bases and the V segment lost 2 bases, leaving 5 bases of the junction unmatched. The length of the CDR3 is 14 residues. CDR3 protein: CASSLIGGRTEAFF. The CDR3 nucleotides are TGTGCCAGCAGTTTAATAGGGGGCAGGACTGAAGCTTTCTTT.

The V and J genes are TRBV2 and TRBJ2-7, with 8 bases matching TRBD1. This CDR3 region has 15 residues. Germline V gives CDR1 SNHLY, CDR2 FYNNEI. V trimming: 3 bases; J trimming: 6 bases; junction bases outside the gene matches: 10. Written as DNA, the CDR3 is TGTGCCAGCAGTGATGTCACAGGGGGTTCGACCGAGCAGTACTTC. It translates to CASSDVTGGSTEQYF. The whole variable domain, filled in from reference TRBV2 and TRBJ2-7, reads EPEVTQTPSHQVTQMGQEVILRCVPISNHLYFYWYRQILGQKVEFLVSFYNNEISEKSEIFDDQFSVERPDGSNFTLKIRSTKLEDSAMYFCASSDVTGGSTEQYFGPGTRLTVT.

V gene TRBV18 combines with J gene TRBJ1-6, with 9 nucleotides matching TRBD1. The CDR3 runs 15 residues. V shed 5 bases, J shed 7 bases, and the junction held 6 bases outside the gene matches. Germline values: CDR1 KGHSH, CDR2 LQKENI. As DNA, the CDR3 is TGTGCCAGCTCAGAGGACAGGGGCTCCAATTCACCCCTCCACTTT. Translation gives CASSEDRGSNSPLHF.

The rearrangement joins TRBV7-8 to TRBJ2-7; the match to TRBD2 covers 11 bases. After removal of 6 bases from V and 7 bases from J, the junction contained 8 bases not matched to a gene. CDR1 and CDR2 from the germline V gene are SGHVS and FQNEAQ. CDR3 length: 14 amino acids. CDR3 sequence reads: CASSFTGTSGEQYF. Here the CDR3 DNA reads TGTGCCAGCAGTTTCACCGGGACTAGCGGAGAGCAGTACTTC.

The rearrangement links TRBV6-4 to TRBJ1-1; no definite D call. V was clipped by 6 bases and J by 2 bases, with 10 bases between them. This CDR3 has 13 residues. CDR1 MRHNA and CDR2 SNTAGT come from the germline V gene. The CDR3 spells CASSGEINTEAFF. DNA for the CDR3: TGTGCCAGCAGCGGTGAAATAAACACTGAAGCTTTCTTT.

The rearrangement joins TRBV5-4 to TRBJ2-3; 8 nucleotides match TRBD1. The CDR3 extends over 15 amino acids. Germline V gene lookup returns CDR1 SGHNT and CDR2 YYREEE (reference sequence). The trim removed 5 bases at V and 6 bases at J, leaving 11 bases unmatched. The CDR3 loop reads CASREGQGNWDTQYF. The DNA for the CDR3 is TGTGCCAGCAGGGAAGGACAGGGAAATTGGGATACGCAGTATTTT.

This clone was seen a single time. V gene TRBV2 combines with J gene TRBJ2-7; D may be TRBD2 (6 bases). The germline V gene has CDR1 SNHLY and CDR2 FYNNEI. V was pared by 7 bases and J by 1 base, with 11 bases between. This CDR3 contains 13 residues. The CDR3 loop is CASTTAGSYEQYF. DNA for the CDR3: TGTGCCAGCACTACCGCGGGATCCTACGAGCAGTACTTC.

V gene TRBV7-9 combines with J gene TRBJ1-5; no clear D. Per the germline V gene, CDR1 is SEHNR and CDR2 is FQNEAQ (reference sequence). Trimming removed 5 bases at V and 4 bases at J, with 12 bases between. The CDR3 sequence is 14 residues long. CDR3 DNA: TGTGCCAGCAGCCCAAACAGTGGAAATCAGCCCCAGCATTTT. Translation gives CASSPNSGNQPQHF.

This CDR3 is CASSPARRLRGPSYEQYF. CDR3 sequence (DNA): TGCGCCAGCAGCCCCGCACGTAGGTTGCGGGGGCCCTCCTACGAGCAGTACTTC. J is TRBJ2-7 and V is TRBV4-3; the D gene is possibly TRBD2 (7 bases). Per germline, CDR1 LGHNA and CDR2 YSLEER. Trimming stripped 4 bases from V and 0 bases from J, with 22 bases between. The CDR3 loop spans 18 amino acids.

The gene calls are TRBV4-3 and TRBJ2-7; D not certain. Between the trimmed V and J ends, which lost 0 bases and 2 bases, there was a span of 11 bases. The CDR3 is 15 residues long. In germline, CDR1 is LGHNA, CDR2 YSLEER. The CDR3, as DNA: TGCGCCAGCAGCCAAGATGATCATCTAGCCTACGAGCAGTACTTC. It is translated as CASSQDDHLAYEQYF.